This entry lists 20 T cell receptor beta chains sequenced from one sample in a study of cytomegalovirus exposure and HLA in healthy donors. The primer mix had 60 Vbeta and 13 Jbeta primers. Profiling relied on immunoSEQ multiplex PCR, and the TCRdb table lists in-frame clones only, not all of them. The sample has some 270,000 clones, about nine tenths seen once. Material for sequencing was PBMCs. The origin of the receptors is a girl aged 2 to 9 in good health and CMV-seronegative.

The chain couples TRBV19 to TRBJ2-7, with 9 bases fitting TRBD2. This CDR3 has 16 amino acids. J lost 0 bases, V lost 3 bases, and 6 bases had no gene match. Germline CDR1 LNHDA, CDR2 SQIVND (reference sequence). For the CDR3, the DNA is TGTGCCAGTAGTATTGAGGCTAGCGGGATCTCCTACGAGCAGTACTTC. This translates into CASSIEASGISYEQYF.

This chain joins TRBV29-1 and TRBJ2-1; maybe TRBD2 (6 bases). Germline V gene data show CDR1 as SQVTM and CDR2 as ANQGSEA. The CDR3 is 15 amino acids. Trimming took 7 bases from V and 7 from J, leaving 23 bases between them. The CDR3 DNA sequence: TGCAGCGGGGTGGGACGCCGGGACTCCCCAAATGAGCAGTTCTTC. It codes for CSGVGRRDSPNEQFF.

The rearrangement uses TRBV6-1 and TRBJ2-3; no definite D call. Germline V gives CDR1 MNHNS, CDR2 SASEGT. The CDR3 runs to 11 residues. Deletions cut 7 bases from V and 3 bases from J, with 5 bases between. The CDR3 reads CASTYTDTQYF. Written as DNA, the CDR3 is TGTGCCAGCACGTATACAGATACGCAGTATTTT.

J is TRBJ2-1 and V is TRBV5-1; 7 bases align to TRBD2. Trimming at V came to 4 bases and at J to 8 bases, leaving 9 bases not matched to a gene. The CDR3 extends over 14 amino acids. Germline CDR1 and CDR2: SGHRS and YFSETQ. The CDR3 nucleotides read TGCGCCAGCAGCCAACTAGCGTGGAGGGATGAGCAGTTCTTC. As protein: CASSQLAWRDEQFF.

The chain couples TRBV7-8 to TRBJ2-5; 9 bases fit TRBD2. In germline, CDR1 is SGHVS, CDR2 FQNEAQ. The trim removed 1 base at V and 5 bases at J, leaving 5 bases unmatched. The length of the CDR3 is 15 residues. CDR3 protein: CASSLEAGGPETQYF. The DNA of the CDR3 is TGTGCCAGCAGCTTAGAAGCGGGGGGACCTGAGACCCAGTACTTC.

The V and J genes are TRBV5-4 and TRBJ2-3; 8 bases are a match to TRBD2. After removal of 4 bases from V and 6 bases from J, the junction contained 7 bases not matched to a gene. This CDR3 has 14 amino acids. The germline CDR1 and CDR2 sequences are SGHNT and YYREEE (reference sequence). The CDR3, as DNA: TGTGCCAGCAGCAAGGGACTAGTAGGGGATACGCAGTATTTT. This codes for CASSKGLVGDTQYF.

This chain joins TRBV10-3 and TRBJ1-1; TRBD1 is a possible D gene (5 bases). The germline V and J ends were trimmed by 6 bases and 0 bases, with 11 bases remaining between them. Germline V lookup: CDR1 ENHRY, CDR2 SYGVKD. The length of the CDR3 is 14 residues. The CDR3 coding sequence is TGTGCCATCAGGCCCAGGGAACTGAACACTGAAGCTTTCTTT. Translation: CAIRPRELNTEAFF.

The CDR3 spells CASSLHPGQGTEAFF. CDR3 nucleotide sequence: TGTGCCAGCAGCCTCCACCCGGGACAGGGTACTGAAGCTTTCTTT. V is TRBV7-3 and J is TRBJ1-1, with 9 bases that match TRBD1. This CDR3 comprises 15 residues. Germline CDR1 is SGHTA and CDR2 is FQGTGA. Trimming took 5 bases from V and 5 from J; bases not matched to a gene: 9. Drawing the rest from reference TRBV7-3 and TRBJ1-1, the complete variable domain is GAGVSQTPSNKVTEKGKYVELRCDPISGHTALYWYRQSLGQGPEFLIYFQGTGAADDSGLPNDRFFAVRPEGSVSTLKIQRTERGDSAVYLCASSLHPGQGTEAFFGQGTRLTVV.

Concerning this clone: Germline is not matched at one junction end, which may reflect a read error. The sample holds other DNA sequences that translate to the same CDR3. The genes are TRBV9 and TRBJ1-1; weak D call: TRBD1 (5 bases). In germline, CDR1 is SGDLS, CDR2 YYNGEE. The CDR3 is 14 amino acids. As DNA, the CDR3 is TGTGCCAGTAGCGCCGGGGGGGGAGGTACTGAAGCTTTCTTT. It translates to CASSAGGGGTEAFF.

Turning to this clone: The DNA is omitted, as the CDR3 cannot be located on it reliably, and the CDR3 follows TCRdb's listing. The chain joins TRBV2 to TRBJ2-3; the table's TRBD1 call for D was not verified on the DNA. Ends included, the CDR3 has 11 residues. Germline V gene data show CDR1 as SNHLY and CDR2 as FYNNEI. The CDR3 here is CASSVGTGAYF.

This clone has only one observation. The V gene is TRBV7-2, the J gene TRBJ1-4, with 9 bases lining up with TRBD1. The V segment lost 4 bases and the J segment 2 bases; nucleotides outside the gene matches: 8. Germline CDR1 reads SGHTA; CDR2 reads FQGNSA. The CDR3 runs 17 residues. CDR3 sequence: CASSYPDRGPTNEKLFF. DNA of the CDR3: TGTGCCAGCAGCTACCCGGACAGGGGTCCCACTAATGAAAAACTGTTTTTT.

This sequence joins TRBV6-6 and TRBJ1-1; D is perhaps TRBD1 (5 bases). This CDR3 has 16 amino acids. V was clipped by 6 bases and J by 2 bases, with 19 bases between them. CDR1 MNHNY and CDR2 SVGAGI come from the germline V gene (reference sequence). The CDR3 loop reads CASSRYSGQGNTEAFF. The CDR3 bases are TGTGCCAGCAGCCGATACTCCGGCCAGGGAAACACTGAAGCTTTCTTT.

The J gene is TRBJ1-5, the V gene TRBV7-9; 7 nucleotides align to TRBD1. Per germline, CDR1 SEHNR and CDR2 FQNEAQ (reference sequence). The CDR3 totals 18 residues. The trim removed 1 base at V and 5 bases at J, leaving 14 bases unmatched. CDR3 amino acids: CASSLVGTDPRADQPQHF. CDR3 coding DNA: TGTGCCAGCAGCTTAGTAGGGACAGACCCTAGGGCGGATCAGCCCCAGCATTTT.

In nucleotides, the CDR3 is TGTGCCAGCTCACCAGGGGAGGGTTGGAATTCACCCCTCCACTTT. Amino acids: CASSPGEGWNSPLHF. The V and J genes are TRBV18 and TRBJ1-6, with no clear D. Trimming cost V 2 bases and J 7 bases, with 12 bases left between them. The CDR3 is made up of 15 amino acids. Germline V CDR1 and CDR2: KGHSH, LQKENI.

This chain joins TRBV7-6 and TRBJ2-1; a weak D match, TRBD1 (5 bases). The CDR3 runs 15 residues. Per germline, CDR1 SGHVS and CDR2 FNYEAQ. V was cut by 6 bases and J by 3 bases, with 15 bases left in between. CDR3 amino acids: CASSRRTGIYNEQFF. The DNA for the CDR3 is TGTGCCAGCAGTCGACGTACAGGAATCTACAATGAGCAGTTCTTC.

The V gene is TRBV5-6, the J gene TRBJ1-1; D is ambiguous. Trimming took 0 bases from V and 3 from J, leaving 12 bases between them. The CDR3 consists of 15 residues. Germline V gene lookup returns CDR1 SGHDT and CDR2 YYEEEE. The CDR3 loop reads CASSLAGRKDTEAFF. DNA for the CDR3: TGTGCCAGCAGCTTGGCCGGGAGGAAGGACACTGAAGCTTTCTTT.

V usage is TRBV9 and J usage is TRBJ1-1; 7 bases align to TRBD1. The CDR3 is made up of 14 amino acids. The junction had 7 bases not matched to a gene; V was cut back by 4 bases and J by 4 bases. The germline V gene has CDR1 SGDLS and CDR2 YYNGEE. The CDR3 loop is CASSPWQGGTEAFF. The CDR3 nucleotides read TGTGCCAGCAGCCCCTGGCAGGGGGGCACTGAAGCTTTCTTT. The full variable domain, with the rest looked up from reference TRBV9 and TRBJ1-1, is DSGVTQTPKHLITATGQRVTLRCSPRSGDLSVYWYQQSLDQGLQFLIQYYNGEERAKGNILERFSAQQFPDLHSELNLSSLELGDSALYFCASSPWQGGTEAFFGQGTRLTVV.

The chain uses TRBV11-2 and TRBJ2-1; 7 bases agree with TRBD1. Germline trimming cut 5 bases from V and 5 bases from J; bases unmatched to any gene: 9. The germline gives CDR1 SGHAT, CDR2 FQNNGV. CDR3 size: 15 residues. This chain's CDR3 is CASSPFRDSNNEQFF. The CDR3 bases are TGTGCCAGCAGCCCTTTTCGGGACAGCAACAATGAGCAGTTCTTC.

The rearrangement joins TRBV6-1 to TRBJ2-5; 14 bases line up with TRBD2. Germline V CDR1 and CDR2: MNHNS, SASEGT. This CDR3 contains 15 residues. V lost 1 base to trimming and J lost 7 bases; unmatched junction nucleotides: 2. The CDR3, as DNA: TGTGCCAGCAGTGAAGGACTAGCGGGAGGGGGGACCCAGTACTTC. It yields the protein CASSEGLAGGGTQYF.

The chain employs TRBV12-5 and TRBJ2-7, with 9 bases identical to TRBD2. Germline V lookup: CDR1 LGHNT, CDR2 FRNRAP. This CDR3 is 15 amino acids long. J gave up 7 bases and V 5 bases, and 12 bases lay outside the gene matches. The CDR3 DNA reads TGTGCTAGTGGTAGGGGACTAGCCGGCGGAGAGGAGCAGTACTTC. Protein: CASGRGLAGGEEQYF.